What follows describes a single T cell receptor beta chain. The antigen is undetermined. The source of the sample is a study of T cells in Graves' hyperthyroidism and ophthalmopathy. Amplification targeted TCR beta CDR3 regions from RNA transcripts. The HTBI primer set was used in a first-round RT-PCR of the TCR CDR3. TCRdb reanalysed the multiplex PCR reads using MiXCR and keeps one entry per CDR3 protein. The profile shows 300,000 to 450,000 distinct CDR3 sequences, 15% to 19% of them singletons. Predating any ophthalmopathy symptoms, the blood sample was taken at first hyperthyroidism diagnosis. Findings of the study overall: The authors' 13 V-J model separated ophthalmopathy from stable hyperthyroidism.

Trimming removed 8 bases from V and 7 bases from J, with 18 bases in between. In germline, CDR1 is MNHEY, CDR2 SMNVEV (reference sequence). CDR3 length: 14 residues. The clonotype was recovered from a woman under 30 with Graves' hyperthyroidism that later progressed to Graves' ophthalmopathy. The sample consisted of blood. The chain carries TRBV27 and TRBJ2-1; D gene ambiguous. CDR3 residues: CASAPRGPGNEQFF. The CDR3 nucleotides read TGTGCCAGCGCCCCTCGTGGGCCAGGAAATGAGCAGTTCTTC.